One sample yielded the 32 T cell receptor beta chains listed below, sequenced in a study of blood T cell repertoires in COVID-19. Measured with immunoSEQ multiplex PCR; TCRdb has only the in-frame clones, and not every one. This sample carries 150,000 or so clones, around 81% of them seen once, and the ten largest clones take around 13%. Sample: peripheral blood. These receptors came from a man in his 70s who had recovered from COVID-19.

This chain uses TRBV12-2 with TRBJ2-7; the table's D call of TRBD2 was not tested on the DNA. TRBV12-2 is designated a pseudogene. The CDR3 covers 19 residues. CDR3: CASRLAPKTSGPSSYEQYF. The CDR3 region has the DNA TGTGCAAGTCGCTTAGCGCCTAAGACTAGCGGCCCTAGCTCCTACGAGCAGTACTTC.

This chain connects TRBV7-9 to TRBJ1-1; unclear D gene. The CDR3 runs 14 residues. Germline V lookup: CDR1 SEHNR, CDR2 FQNEAQ (reference sequence). The germline V and J ends were trimmed by 5 bases and 1 base, with 11 bases remaining between them. The CDR3 region is CASSAQVKNTEAFF. In nucleotides, the CDR3 is TGTGCCAGCAGCGCGCAGGTCAAGAACACTGAAGCTTTCTTT.

The J gene is TRBJ2-2, the V gene TRBV13; D is ambiguous. The germline V gene encodes CDR1 PRHDT and CDR2 FYEKMQ (reference sequence). The V gene lost 0 bases and the J gene lost 3 bases, with 8 bases spanning the gap. The CDR3 has 15 residues. The CDR3 reads CASSLGGRDTGELFF. The CDR3 bases are TGTGCCAGCAGCTTAGGGGGCAGAGACACCGGGGAGCTGTTTTTT.

The chain uses TRBV30 and TRBJ1-5; D possibly corresponds to TRBD1 (5 bases). Trimming removed 6 bases from V and 3 bases from J, with 18 bases in between. The germline V gene encodes CDR1 GTSNPN and CDR2 SVGIG (reference sequence). The CDR3 is 15 residues long. CDR3 region: CACQQPAGINQPQHF. The CDR3 nucleotides are TGTGCCTGCCAACAACCCGCAGGGATCAATCAGCCCCAGCATTTT. The complete variable domain, with remaining parts taken from reference TRBV30 and TRBJ1-5, reads SQTIHQWPATLVQPVGSPLSLECTVEGTSNPNLYWYRQAAGRGLQLLFYSVGIGQISSEVPQNLSASRPQDRQFILSSKKLLLSDSGFYLCACQQPAGINQPQHFGDGTRLSIL.

The genes are TRBV6-2 or TRBV6-3 and TRBJ1-1; D unclear. This CDR3 region has 13 residues. Trimming cost V 4 bases and J 4 bases, with 10 bases left between them. Germline V gives CDR1 MNHEY, CDR2 SVGEGT. This chain's CDR3 is CASSLTWSTEAFF. For the CDR3, the DNA is TGTGCCAGCAGTTTGACTTGGAGCACTGAAGCTTTCTTT.

The V gene is TRBV3-1 (or the pseudogene TRBV3-2), the J gene TRBJ2-7, with 8 nucleotides matching TRBD1. Germline CDR1 and CDR2: LGHDT and YNNKEL (reference sequence). This CDR3 has 16 amino acids. V lost 0 bases to trimming and J lost 7 bases; unmatched junction nucleotides: 11. This CDR3 reads CASSQEGSTGEWEQYF. The CDR3 region has the DNA TGTGCCAGCAGCCAAGAAGGGTCGACAGGGGAGTGGGAGCAGTACTTC.

The chain employs TRBV4-3 and TRBJ2-2; 7 nucleotides align to TRBD1. Per germline, CDR1 LGHNA and CDR2 YSLEER. The CDR3 is made up of 15 amino acids. The J segment lost 1 base and the V segment lost 4 bases, leaving 3 bases of the junction unmatched. CDR3 DNA: TGCGCCAGCAGCCGGGACAGTTTGAACACCGGGGAGCTGTTTTTT. Translation gives CASSRDSLNTGELFF.

This clone has more than one count but fewer than ten. This chain joins TRBV5-6 and TRBJ2-7; 9 nucleotides match TRBD2. Germline V gene sequence: CDR1 SGHDT, CDR2 YYEEEE. This CDR3 has 16 residues. Trimming cost V 0 bases and J 3 bases; bases outside gene matches: 7. The CDR3 sequence is CASSLAASGKGYEQYF. DNA for the CDR3: TGTGCCAGCAGCTTGGCCGCTAGCGGGAAAGGCTACGAGCAGTACTTC.

This sequence joins TRBV5-1 and TRBJ2-3; the match to TRBD2 covers 8 bases. V lost 0 bases to trimming and J lost 3 bases; unmatched junction nucleotides: 3. The germline gives CDR1 SGHRS, CDR2 YFSETQ. CDR3 size: 15 residues. The CDR3 region is CASSLAGGRTDTQYF. The CDR3 DNA follows: TGCGCCAGCAGCTTGGCGGGGGGGCGTACAGATACGCAGTATTTT.

The rearrangement uses TRBV9 and TRBJ1-3, with D possibly being TRBD1 (5 bases). This CDR3 has 16 residues. The V end lost 4 bases, the J end lost 2 bases, and 16 bases lay between the germline ends. Looked up from germline, CDR1 is SGDLS and CDR2 is YYNGEE. CDR3 bases: TGTGCCAGCAGCTCCCAAACCCAGGGCCCTGGAAACACCATATATTTT. Translated, it gives CASSSQTQGPGNTIYF.

The chain employs TRBV3-1 (or the pseudogene TRBV3-2) and TRBJ2-7; 16 positions agree with TRBD2. This CDR3 has 16 residues. V shed 4 bases, J shed 7 bases, and the junction held 7 bases outside the gene matches. CDR1 and CDR2 (germline): LGHDT, YNNKEL (reference sequence). The CDR3 loop is CASSPPGTSGREEQYF. In DNA form, the CDR3 reads TGTGCCAGCAGCCCGCCCGGGACTAGCGGGAGGGAAGAGCAGTACTTC.

The chain employs TRBV7-2 and TRBJ2-3; maybe TRBD2 (6 bases). Germline V CDR1 and CDR2: SGHTA, FQGNSA. V was clipped by 3 bases and J by 2 bases, with 12 bases between them. The CDR3 runs 15 residues. This CDR3 is CASSFRVADTDTQYF. The CDR3 DNA sequence: TGTGCCAGCAGCTTCAGAGTAGCGGACACAGATACGCAGTATTTT.

The rearrangement links TRBV29-1 to TRBJ2-3; 7 bases are a match to TRBD1. Trimming cost V 6 bases and J 4 bases; bases outside gene matches: 10. Germline V gene sequence: CDR1 SQVTM, CDR2 ANQGSEA. This CDR3 is 14 amino acids long. This CDR3 reads CSVSQGNRADTQYF. CDR3 sequence (DNA): TGCAGCGTCTCACAGGGGAATAGGGCAGATACGCAGTATTTT.

The chain joins TRBV27 to TRBJ1-1; weak D call: TRBD1 (5 bases). Germline assignment: CDR1 MNHEY and CDR2 SMNVEV (reference sequence). This CDR3 is built from 13 residues. V was trimmed by 3 bases and J by 1 base, leaving 6 bases between them. CDR3: CASSFGQNTEAFF. Here the CDR3 DNA reads TGTGCCAGCAGTTTTGGACAGAACACTGAAGCTTTCTTT.

V usage is TRBV6-5 and J usage is TRBJ2-3; TRBD1 matches 7 bases. Trimming cost V 2 bases and J 1 base; bases outside gene matches: 6. From germline, CDR1 is MNHEY and CDR2 SVGAGI. The CDR3 length is 16 residues. The CDR3 DNA reads TGTGCCAGCAGTTACGTACCCGGGACAGGCACAGATACGCAGTATTTT. This codes for CASSYVPGTGTDTQYF.

This clone was seen only a few times. The chain links TRBV5-1 to TRBJ2-1, with D uncertain. Trimming stripped 0 bases from V and 5 bases from J, with 12 bases between. Looked up from germline, CDR1 is SGHRS and CDR2 is YFSETQ. The CDR3 is made up of 15 amino acids. This CDR3 reads CASSLVAPKNNEQFF. Here the CDR3 DNA reads TGCGCCAGCAGCTTGGTAGCCCCAAAAAACAATGAGCAGTTCTTC.

V is TRBV6-5 and J is TRBJ1-2, with 8 bases that match TRBD1. Trimming removed 8 bases from V and 2 bases from J; junction bases left unmatched: 7. Germline CDR1 and CDR2: MNHEY and SVGAGI. The CDR3 spans 14 residues. The CDR3 nucleotides read TGTGCCAGCTACCAGACAGGGGAGAACTATGGCTACACCTTC. The encoded protein is CASYQTGENYGYTF.

This CDR3 reads CASSLVGLRSETQYF. The CDR3 DNA sequence: TGTGCCAGCAGCTTAGTGGGACTGAGATCAGAGACCCAGTACTTC. The rearrangement links TRBV7-9 to TRBJ2-5; perhaps TRBD2 as D (6 bases). CDR3 length equals 15 residues. With 1 base removed from V and 4 bases from J, the gap between germline ends came to 13 bases. Germline lookup yields CDR1 SEHNR and CDR2 FQNEAQ (reference sequence).

The chain is built from TRBV28 and TRBJ2-4, with a tentative D call TRBD1 (6 bases). This CDR3 has 17 amino acids. The ends were cut back, 6 bases at V and 0 bases at J, with 18 bases in the middle. CDR1 is MDHEN and CDR2 is SYDVKM in the germline V gene. CDR3 sequence: CASSSIRDTLAKNIQYF. CDR3 DNA sequence: TGTGCCAGCAGCTCCATCCGGGACACCCTAGCCAAAAACATTCAGTACTTC.

The count of this clone is one. The chain employs TRBV5-6 and TRBJ1-1; possible D gene TRBD1, 6 bases. The CDR3 extends over 15 amino acids. From germline, CDR1 is SGHDT and CDR2 YYEEEE. With 1 base removed from V and 3 bases from J, the gap between germline ends came to 13 bases. The CDR3 loop is CASSLRGRGDTEAFF. DNA for the CDR3: TGTGCCAGCAGCTTGAGGGGCAGGGGAGACACTGAAGCTTTCTTT. The full variable domain, rest sourced from reference TRBV5-6 and TRBJ1-1, is DAGVTQSPTHLIKTRGQQVTLRCSPKSGHDTVSWYQQALGQGPQFIFQYYEEEERQRGNFPDRFSGHQFPNYSSELNVNALLLGDSALYLCASSLRGRGDTEAFFGQGTRLTVV.

The chain uses TRBV7-9 and TRBJ2-4; 9 nucleotides match TRBD1. CDR1 and CDR2 from the germline V gene are SEHNR and FQNEAQ (reference sequence). V lost 3 bases to trimming and J lost 2 bases; unmatched junction nucleotides: 5. The CDR3 runs to 16 residues. CDR3 nucleotide sequence: TGTGCCAGCAGCTTGGGACAGGGTGGTACCAAAAACATTCAGTACTTC. Translated, it gives CASSLGQGGTKNIQYF. Together with reference TRBV7-9 and TRBJ2-4, the CDR3 gives the full variable domain: DTGVSQNPRHKITKRGQNVTFRCDPISEHNRLYWYRQTLGQGPEFLTYFQNEAQLEKSRLLSDRFSAERPKGSFSTLEIQRTEQGDSAMYLCASSLGQGGTKNIQYFGAGTRLSVL.

The chain recombines TRBV6-5 with TRBJ1-1; D might be TRBD1 (6 bases). The CDR3 spans 13 residues. Germline V gene lookup returns CDR1 MNHEY and CDR2 SVGAGI. V was shortened by 7 bases and J by 4 bases, with 13 bases between the two germline ends. The CDR3 sequence is CASTKGGGTEAFF. CDR3 bases: TGTGCCAGCACCAAGGGAGGGGGCACTGAAGCTTTCTTT.

This clone has more than one count but fewer than ten. V is TRBV5-8 and J is TRBJ1-6, with TRBD1 matching over 10 bases. Losses at the gene ends were 9 bases for V and 10 bases for J; bases not matched to a gene: 7. Germline CDR1 and CDR2: SGHTS and YDEGEE. The CDR3 is 13 amino acids. The CDR3 region is CATTTGGGSPLHF. DNA for the CDR3: TGTGCCACCACGACAGGGGGCGGATCACCCCTCCACTTT.

This sequence joins TRBV5-1 and TRBJ2-5; possibly TRBD2 for D (7 bases). Germline CDR1 SGHRS, CDR2 YFSETQ. The CDR3 loop spans 13 amino acids. Trimming pared 6 bases from V and 5 bases from J, leaving 14 bases between. CDR3 in amino acids: CASIWGGRETQYF. CDR3 in DNA: TGCGCCAGCATCTGGGGGGGGCGTGAGACCCAGTACTTC.

This chain links TRBV6-4 with TRBJ2-3, with D perhaps TRBD2 (5 bases). This CDR3 has 15 amino acids. The V and J ends lost 2 bases and 6 bases respectively, with 15 bases between them. CDR1 MRHNA and CDR2 SNTAGT come from the germline V gene. CDR3 region: CASSDLWLAPDTQYF. CDR3 nucleotides: TGTGCCAGCAGTGACCTTTGGCTAGCACCTGATACGCAGTATTTT.

The chain uses TRBV15 and TRBJ2-3; D is unclear. The CDR3 has 15 residues. V was clipped by 0 bases and J by 8 bases, with 15 bases between them. Per germline, CDR1 LNHNV and CDR2 YYDKDF (reference sequence). CDR3 loop: CATSREQSPPGTQYF. The CDR3 bases are TGTGCCACCAGCAGAGAACAGAGCCCTCCCGGTACGCAGTATTTT.

Here the CDR3 DNA reads TGTGCCAGCAGCTTAGGGGACACTATGAACACTGAAGCTTTCTTT. Translation gives CASSLGDTMNTEAFF. J is TRBJ1-1 and V is TRBV7-9, with a tentative D call TRBD1 (6 bases). Trimming took 1 base from V and 0 from J, leaving 9 bases between them. This CDR3 comprises 15 residues. Germline CDR1 reads SEHNR; CDR2 reads FQNEAQ (reference sequence).

The chain carries TRBV6-5 and TRBJ2-7, with 8 bases aligning to TRBD2. Germline V gene sequence: CDR1 MNHEY, CDR2 SVGAGI. V lost 4 bases to trimming and J lost 4 bases; unmatched junction nucleotides: 9. The CDR3 is made up of 15 amino acids. For the CDR3, the DNA is TGTGCCAGCAGTTTCACAGCGGGAGAAGGGTACGAGCAGTACTTC. Translated, it gives CASSFTAGEGYEQYF.

The chain employs TRBV5-1 and TRBJ2-5; 11 positions match TRBD2. The germline V gene encodes CDR1 SGHRS and CDR2 YFSETQ. After removal of 1 base from V and 5 bases from J, the junction contained 7 bases not matched to a gene. CDR3 length: 16 residues. The CDR3 reads CASSLSLAGVGETQYF. The CDR3 nucleotides are TGCGCCAGCAGCTTGTCACTAGCGGGAGTCGGGGAGACCCAGTACTTC.

The chain carries TRBV9 and TRBJ2-3; 12 bases match TRBD1. CDR1 and CDR2 (germline): SGDLS, YYNGEE. Trimming took 2 bases from V and 2 from J; bases not matched to a gene: 9. The CDR3 totals 18 residues. CDR3 amino acids: CASSVSPGQGAVTDTQYF. The CDR3 DNA reads as TGTGCCAGCAGCGTTAGCCCGGGACAGGGGGCCGTCACAGATACGCAGTATTTT.

V is TRBV6-5 and J is TRBJ2-2, with 10 bases lining up with TRBD1. Looked up from germline, CDR1 is MNHEY and CDR2 is SVGAGI. The CDR3 is made up of 15 amino acids. V lost 6 bases to trimming and J lost 4 bases; unmatched junction nucleotides: 5. In DNA, the CDR3 is TGTGCCAGCAGACCGACAGGGGGCGTCACCGGGGAGCTGTTTTTT. Amino acid sequence: CASRPTGGVTGELFF.

This chain joins TRBV13 and TRBJ2-7, with 10 bases fitting TRBD1. The germline V gene encodes CDR1 PRHDT and CDR2 FYEKMQ (reference sequence). Germline trimming cut 3 bases from V and 7 bases from J; bases unmatched to any gene: 6. The CDR3 is 14 amino acids. The CDR3, as DNA: TGTGCCAGCAGCTTCGACAGGGGGCTGGGGGAGCAGTACTTC. This codes for CASSFDRGLGEQYF.